Listed below are T cell receptor beta chains from one sample, sequenced in a study of long-term antiretroviral therapy in people with HIV. Profiled with immunoSEQ multiplex PCR; TCRdb holds only in-frame clones, not every one. Of roughly 6,400 clones in the sample, roughly 73% were seen once. Source: unsorted PBMCs, taken 0.5 years before starting antiretroviral therapy. These TCRs come from a man in his forties or fifties with HIV. CDR3s include the opening cysteine and the closing phenylalanine or tryptophan. D genes are given only for firm matches. For some rows the clone size is stated as once, few or many, or as a class when expanded; others skip it.

>TRBD2|-|TRBJ2-5|TRBV2
TGTGCCAGCAGTGCCCGACTAGCGGGGGAGAAGACCCAGTACTTC
CASSARLAGEKTQYF
>-|few|TRBJ2-7|TRBV2
TGTGCCAGCAGTGAAGGAACATACGAGCAGTACTTC
CASSEGTYEQYF
>-|-|TRBJ2-6|TRBV19
TGTGCCAGTAGTGCTGGGGCCAACGTCCTGACTTTC
CASSAGANVLTF
>-|-|TRBJ1-2|TRBV29-1
TGCAGCGTTGAAGATCCAGGGGAAGGTGGCTACACCTTC
CSVEDPGEGGYTF
>TRBD1|-|TRBJ1-2|TRBV19
TGTGCCAGTAGTATAGGGACGGACAGGGCTCCCTATGGCTACACCTTC
CASSIGTDRAPYGYTF
>-|-|TRBJ2-5|TRBV7-2
TGTGCCAGCAGCCTACAAGAGACCCAGTACTTC
CASSLQETQYF
>-|-|TRBJ1-1|TRBV20-1
TGCAGTGCTACTGCGGTCGGAGCTTTCTTT
CSATAVGAFF
>-|few|TRBJ1-2|TRBV25-1
TGTGCCAGCTCGAGGACAGATGGCTACACCTTC
CASSRTDGYTF
>-|-|TRBJ1-2|TRBV28
TGTGCCAGCAGTTTTTGGTTCAACTATGGCTACACCTTC
CASSFWFNYGYTF
>-|-|TRBJ1-2|TRBV10-3
TGTGCCATCAGGGACAGATACTATGGCTACACCTTC
CAIRDRYYGYTF
>TRBD2|-|TRBJ2-7|TRBV27
TGTGCCAGCAGTTTACGTCCCCCGGCGGGGGGTTACTACGAGCAGTACTTC
CASSLRPPAGGYYEQYF
>-|-|TRBJ1-2|TRBV7-9
TGTGCCAGCAGCTTAGTGCTCGGTTCGGATAACTATGGCTACACCTTC
CASSLVLGSDNYGYTF
>TRBD2|-|TRBJ2-7|TRBV18
TGTGCCAGCTCACCACTAGCGGGGGCCTACGAGCAGTACTTC
CASSPLAGAYEQYF
>-|-|TRBJ2-3|TRBV27
TGTGCCAGCAGTCCTCCGGGAAGGACAGATACGCAGTATTTT
CASSPPGRTDTQYF
>-|-|TRBJ1-6|TRBV6-1
TGTGCCAGCAGCTCCCGGGGGAATAATTCACCCCTCCACTTT
CASSSRGNNSPLHF
>-|-|TRBJ2-1|TRBV27
TGTGCCAGCAGTTCAGTTCCGCACAATGAGCAGTTCTTC
CASSSVPHNEQFF
>-|-|TRBJ2-7|TRBV27
TGTGCCAGCAGTCCATCGACCAGTTCAGGCGAGCAGTACTTC
CASSPSTSSGEQYF
>TRBD1|-|TRBJ1-4|TRBV10-1
TGCGCCAGCAGTGAAAACAGGGGGATGAATGAAAAACTGTTTTTT
CASSENRGMNEKLFF
>-|-|TRBJ1-5|TRBV4-1
TGCGCCAGCAGCCTCGGTAGGGCAGGGCAGCCCCAGCATTTT
CASSLGRAGQPQHF
>TRBD1|-|TRBJ2-6|TRBV30
TGTGCCTGGAGTGTAAGGGACAGGGGGCTCATCTTCTCTGGGGCCAACGTCCTGACTTTC
CAWSVRDRGLIFSGANVLTF
>-|-|TRBJ1-3|TRBV27
TGTGCCAGCACTGGGACCGACTCTGGAAACACCATATATTTT
CASTGTDSGNTIYF
>-|-|TRBJ2-1|TRBV4-3
TGCGCCAGCAGCCAAGATCGAGGAGGTGAGCAGTTCTTC
CASSQDRGGEQFF
>-|-|TRBJ2-7|TRBV4-1
TGCGCCAGCAGCCAAGATGGCGGATACACCTACGAGCAGTACTTC
CASSQDGGYTYEQYF
>TRBD1|-|TRBJ2-7|TRBV6-1
TGTGCCAGCAGGTTTCCGGGACAGGGGAACCACGAGCAGTACTTC
CASRFPGQGNHEQYF
>-|-|TRBJ2-7|TRBV4-1
TGCGCCAGCAGCCAAAAGGGCGGGGCCCCCTCCTACGAGCAGTACTTC
CASSQKGGAPSYEQYF
>-|-|TRBJ2-1|TRBV30
TGTGCCTGGAGTGTCTCGGGGGACAATGAGCAGTTCTTC
CAWSVSGDNEQFF
>-|-|TRBJ1-2|TRBV19
TGTGCCAGTACCCCTCCGGGATTGGGGGCACATGGCTACACCTTC
CASTPPGLGAHGYTF
>-|-|TRBJ1-4|TRBV28
TGTGCCAGCCGGGACGGATCAACTAATGAAAAACTGTTTTTT
CASRDGSTNEKLFF
>-|few|TRBJ1-6|TRBV16
TGTGCCAGCAGCCAATATAAGGGGGGTAATTCACCCCTCCACTTT
CASSQYKGGNSPLHF
>-|medium-sized|TRBJ2-6|TRBV5-6
TGTGCCAGCAGCTTTCCATCCTCTGTCTCTGGGGCCAACGTCCTGACTTTC
CASSFPSSVSGANVLTF
>-|-|TRBJ1-2|TRBV11-1
TGTGCCAGCAGCTTATACAGCTATGGCTACACCTTC
CASSLYSYGYTF
>-|-|TRBJ2-3|TRBV7-9
TGTGCCAGCAGCCCGGTGTCGGGGGCGGGGTTGGATACGCAGTATTTT
CASSPVSGAGLDTQYF
>TRBD2|-|TRBJ2-7|TRBV27
TGTGCCAGCAGAAGAGCTAGCGGGGGGATCAACGAGCAGTACTTC
CASRRASGGINEQYF
>TRBD2|-|TRBJ2-1|TRBV19
TGTGCCAGTAGCTTAGCGGGGATCAATGAGCAGTTCTTC
CASSLAGINEQFF
>-|-|TRBJ2-7|TRBV5-4
TGTGCCAGCAGCTCCCGGGACTGGGGTGACACTTACGAGCAGTACTTC
CASSSRDWGDTYEQYF
>-|-|TRBJ1-1|TRBV27
TGTGCCAGCAGGCTAGGGGGGACTGAAGCTTTCTTT
CASRLGGTEAFF
>TRBD1|few|TRBJ1-5|TRBV30
TGTGCCTGGAGCGCGACAGGGGATCAGCCCCAGCATTTT
CAWSATGDQPQHF
>-|-|TRBJ2-3|TRBV27
TGTGCCAGCCGGGACCTCGTATGGAATACGCAGTATTTT
CASRDLVWNTQYF
>-|-|TRBJ2-7|TRBV19
TGTGCCAGTAGCATAGGGGGCTACGAGCAGTACTTC
CASSIGGYEQYF
>TRBD1|-|TRBJ2-7|TRBV5-4
TGTGCCAGCAGCTTCGATACAGGGGAAGCGGTCGAGCAGTACTTC
CASSFDTGEAVEQYF
>-|-|TRBJ2-7|TRBV5-5
TGTGCCAGCAGCTATAGCGCCAGGGGCGACGACGAGCAGTACTTC
CASSYSARGDDEQYF
>-|-|TRBJ2-5|TRBV7-9
TGTGCCAGCAGGGAGACTCCCCAAGAGACCCAGTACTTC
CASRETPQETQYF
>TRBD2|-|TRBJ2-3|TRBV10-3
TGTGCCTCTGGTGCGGGGGGTCAGGCAGATACGCAGTATTTT
CASGAGGQADTQYF
>TRBD1|-|TRBJ2-7|TRBV6-1
TGTGCCAGCAGTTTGGGGACAGGGGGCTTCTACGAGCAGTACTTC
CASSLGTGGFYEQYF